Here is one TCR beta chain with its context. As yet, its antigen is unknown. Lung cancer patients with chemo-refractory metastatic non-small-cell disease were given focal radiation plus CTLA-4 blockade with ipilimumab. Produced via immunoSEQ multiplex PCR; TCRdb's table is partial and in-frame only. Of 90,000 or so clones listed, roughly 80% are singletons. The CDR3 consists of 16 residues. The data were obtained in a study of radiotherapy plus CTLA-4 blockade in lung cancer. Study as a whole: Of the patients, 18% showed objective responses and roughly 34% attained disease control.

Study-wide results and caveats: It was early blood T cell clone dynamics, with interferon-beta, that reportedly best predicted response. Among blood TCR repertoires after radiotherapy plus ipilimumab, tumor-derived clones expanded.

This sequence was found in a human donor with non-small cell lung cancer who had stable disease on radiotherapy plus ipilimumab. This chain uses TRBV12-2 with TRBJ2-1; TRBD1, the table's D call, was not compared with the DNA. TRBV12-2 is described as a pseudogene. The starting material was peripheral blood, obtained from a patient treated with radiotherapy plus ipilimumab. CDR3 bases: TGTGCAAGTCGCTTAACCCACAGGGGCCTATACAATGAGCAGTTCTTC. This sequence encodes CASRLTHRGLYNEQFF.